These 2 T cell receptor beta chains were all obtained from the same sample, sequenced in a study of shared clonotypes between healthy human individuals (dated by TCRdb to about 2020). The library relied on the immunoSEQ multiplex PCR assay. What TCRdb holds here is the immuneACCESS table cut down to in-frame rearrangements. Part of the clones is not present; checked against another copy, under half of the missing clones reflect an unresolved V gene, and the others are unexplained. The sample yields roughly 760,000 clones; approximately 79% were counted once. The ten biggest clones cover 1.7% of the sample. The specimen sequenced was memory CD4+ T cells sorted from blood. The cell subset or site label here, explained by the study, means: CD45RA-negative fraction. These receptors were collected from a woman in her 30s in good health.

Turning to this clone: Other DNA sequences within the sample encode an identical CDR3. CDR3 DNA sequence: TGTGCCAGCAGCGTAGATAGCGGGAGGTACAATGAGCAGTTCTTC. It yields the protein CASSVDSGRYNEQFF. The rearrangement links TRBV9 to TRBJ2-1; 10 bases agree with TRBD2. CDR3 length: 15 residues. CDR1 is SGDLS, CDR2 YYNGEE, per germline. Germline trimming cut 0 bases from V and 4 bases from J; bases unmatched to any gene: 1.

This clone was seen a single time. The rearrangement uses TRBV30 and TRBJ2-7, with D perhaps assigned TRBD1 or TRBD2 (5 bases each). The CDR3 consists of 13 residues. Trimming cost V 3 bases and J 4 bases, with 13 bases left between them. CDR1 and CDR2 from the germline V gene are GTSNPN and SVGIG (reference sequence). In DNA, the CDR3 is TGTGCCTGGAGGGGGACCGGGGTGTACGAGCAGTACTTC. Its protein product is CAWRGTGVYEQYF.